This T cell receptor (beta chain) appears in the sequencing data of a study of blood T cells in healthy people across ages. This clonotype was recorded a few times. With a J-beta primer mix and a sample-barcoded 5' primer, a second PCR ran about 7 to 12 cycles. TCRdb reprocessed the 5' RACE reads with MiXCR, giving one entry per CDR3 protein. The repertoire holds more than 600,000 distinct CDR3 sequences, with just under 25% as singletons. This sample also appeared in a second study, on T cells of mothers and their children.

The sequence was collected from a boy aged 10-17 years in good health. Sequencing input: blood.

In DNA, the CDR3 is TGCGCCAGCAGCCAAAGGTTTCCAGATACGCAGTATTTT. Translating it yields CASSQRFPDTQYF. The rearrangement uses TRBV4-1 and TRBJ2-3, with unresolved D. Trimming cost V 2 bases and J 4 bases, with 7 bases left between them. The germline CDR1 and CDR2 sequences are MGHRA and YSYEKL. CDR3 length: 13 amino acids.